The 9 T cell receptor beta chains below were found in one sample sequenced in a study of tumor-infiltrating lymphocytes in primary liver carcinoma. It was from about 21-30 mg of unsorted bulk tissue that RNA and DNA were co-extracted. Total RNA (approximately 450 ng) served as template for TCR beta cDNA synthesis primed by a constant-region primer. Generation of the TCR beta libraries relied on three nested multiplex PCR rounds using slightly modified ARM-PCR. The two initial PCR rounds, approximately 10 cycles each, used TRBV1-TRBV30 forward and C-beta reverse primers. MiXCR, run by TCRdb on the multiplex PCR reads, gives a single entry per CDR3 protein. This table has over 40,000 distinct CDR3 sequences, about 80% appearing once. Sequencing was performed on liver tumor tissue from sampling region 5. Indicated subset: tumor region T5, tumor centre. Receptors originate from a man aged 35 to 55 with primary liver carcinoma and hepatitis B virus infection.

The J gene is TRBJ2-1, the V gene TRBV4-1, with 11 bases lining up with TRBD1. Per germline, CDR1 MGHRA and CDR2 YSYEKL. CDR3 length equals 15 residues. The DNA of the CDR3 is TGCGTCAGTAGCCAAGGACAGGGGGCCTGGAATGAGCAGTTCTTC. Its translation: CVSSQGQGAWNEQFF.

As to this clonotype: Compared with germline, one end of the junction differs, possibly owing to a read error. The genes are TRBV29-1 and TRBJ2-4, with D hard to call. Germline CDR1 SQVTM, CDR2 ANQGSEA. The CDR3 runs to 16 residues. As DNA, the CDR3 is TGCAGCGCTGAAACGTGCGGTGAAGGAGCCAAAAACATTCAGCACTTC. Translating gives CSAETCGEGAKNIQHF.

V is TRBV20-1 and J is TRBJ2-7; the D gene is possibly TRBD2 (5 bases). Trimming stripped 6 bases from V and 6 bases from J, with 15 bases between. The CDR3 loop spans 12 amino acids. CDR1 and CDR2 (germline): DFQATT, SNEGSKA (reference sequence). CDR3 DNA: TGCAGTGCCCGATTGCGGGTCGGCGAGCAGTACTTC. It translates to CSARLRVGEQYF.

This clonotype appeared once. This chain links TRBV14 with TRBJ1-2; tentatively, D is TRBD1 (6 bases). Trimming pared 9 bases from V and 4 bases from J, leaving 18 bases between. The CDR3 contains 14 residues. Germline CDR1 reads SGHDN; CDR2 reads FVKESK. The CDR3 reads CASNTDRSSYGYTF. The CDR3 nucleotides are TGTGCCAGTAACACCGACAGGTCTAGCTATGGCTACACCTTC. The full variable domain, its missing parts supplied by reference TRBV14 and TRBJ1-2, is EAGVTQFPSHSVIEKGQTVTLRCDPISGHDNLYWYRRVMGKEIKFLLHFVKESKQDESGMPNNRFLAERTGGTYSTLKVQPAELEDSGVYFCASNTDRSSYGYTFGSGTRLTVV.

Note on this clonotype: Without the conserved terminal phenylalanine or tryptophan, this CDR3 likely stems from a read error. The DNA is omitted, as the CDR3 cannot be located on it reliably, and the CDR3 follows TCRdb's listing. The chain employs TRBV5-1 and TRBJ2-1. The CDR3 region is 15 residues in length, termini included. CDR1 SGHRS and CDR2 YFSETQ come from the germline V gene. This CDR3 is CTSSLVGEPYNERFY.

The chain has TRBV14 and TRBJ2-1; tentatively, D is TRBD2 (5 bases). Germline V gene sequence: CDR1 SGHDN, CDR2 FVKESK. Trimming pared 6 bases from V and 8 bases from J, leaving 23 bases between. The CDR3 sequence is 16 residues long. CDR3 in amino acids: CASSAVARWVNDEQFF. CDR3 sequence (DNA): TGTGCCAGCAGTGCTGTAGCGCGATGGGTAAACGATGAGCAGTTCTTC.

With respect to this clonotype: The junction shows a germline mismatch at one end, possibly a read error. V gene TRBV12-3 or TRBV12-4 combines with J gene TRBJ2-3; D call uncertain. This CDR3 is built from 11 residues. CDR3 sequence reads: CVSSLRGTQYF. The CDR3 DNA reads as TGTGTCAGCAGTTTGCGTGGCACGCAATATTTT.

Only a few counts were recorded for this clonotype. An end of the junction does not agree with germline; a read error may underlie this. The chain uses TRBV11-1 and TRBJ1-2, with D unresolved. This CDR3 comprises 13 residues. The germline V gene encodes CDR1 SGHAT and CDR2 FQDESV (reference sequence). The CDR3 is CASSLVRDYGYTF. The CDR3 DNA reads TGTGCCAGCAGCTTGGTCCGCGACTATGGTTACACCTTC. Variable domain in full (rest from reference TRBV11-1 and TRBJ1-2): EAEVAQSPRYKITEKSQAVAFWCDPISGHATLYWYRQILGQGPELLVQFQDESVVDDSQLPKDRFSAERLKGVDSTLKIQPAELGDSAMYLCASSLVRDYGYTFGSGTRLTVV.

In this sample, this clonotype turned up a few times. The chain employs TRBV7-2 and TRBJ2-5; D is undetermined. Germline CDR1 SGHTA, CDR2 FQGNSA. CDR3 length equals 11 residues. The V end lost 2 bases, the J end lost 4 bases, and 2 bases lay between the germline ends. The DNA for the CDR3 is TGTGCCAGCAGCTTAATAGAGACCCAGTACTTC. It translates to CASSLIETQYF.